Sequencing of this TCR beta chain was carried out in a study of T-cell memory formation after mild COVID-19. Findings and caveats of the study: Clones that shrank (day 15 to 85) were balanced CD4/CD8, whereas later expanders leaned CD4+. There were some responding clones in pre-infection memory, which suggested that cross-reactive memory had joined. Contracting CD4+ clones lay largely in CM and EM, with CD8+ ones residing in EMRA.

J gave up 4 bases and V 0 bases, and 7 bases lay outside the gene matches. This CDR3 region has 16 residues. Germline CDR1 and CDR2: SQVTM and ANQGSEA. This clonotype was picked up a small number of times. The antigen is undetermined. Researchers used 5'RACE with constant-segment primers to make TCR alpha and TCR beta cDNA libraries that carry sample barcodes and UMIs. MiXCR was run by TCRdb on the 5' RACE reads, yielding one entry per CDR3 protein. The profile shows approximately 150,000 distinct CDR3 sequences, around 13% of them singletons. This sequence joins TRBV29-1 and TRBJ2-7; 12 bases map to TRBD2. The source material was PBMCs or a T cell subset sorted from them (not recorded which). The clonotype originates from an adult woman who had mild COVID-19 (a few samples of this study predate the infection). Cell type and time point are not known. The chain's CDR3 is CSVEDHASGGAYEQYF. DNA for the CDR3: TGCAGCGTTGAAGATCACGCTAGCGGGGGGGCTTACGAGCAGTACTTC.